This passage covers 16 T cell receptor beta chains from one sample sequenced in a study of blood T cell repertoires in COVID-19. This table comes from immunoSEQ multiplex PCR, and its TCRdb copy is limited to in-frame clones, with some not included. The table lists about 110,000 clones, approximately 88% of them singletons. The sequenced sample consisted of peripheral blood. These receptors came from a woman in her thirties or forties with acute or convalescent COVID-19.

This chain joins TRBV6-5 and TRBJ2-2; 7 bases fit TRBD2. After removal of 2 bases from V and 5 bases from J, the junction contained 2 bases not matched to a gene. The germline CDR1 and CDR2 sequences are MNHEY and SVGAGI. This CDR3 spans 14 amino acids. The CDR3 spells CASSYMRGTGELFF. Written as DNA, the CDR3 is TGTGCCAGCAGTTACATGCGGGGGACCGGGGAGCTGTTTTTT.

CDR3 sequence reads: CASSPGHRAPYGYTF. The CDR3 DNA sequence: TGTGCCAGCAGCCCGGGACACCGAGCCCCCTATGGCTACACCTTC. The gene calls are TRBV5-6 and TRBJ1-2; D perhaps matches TRBD1 (6 bases). Between the trimmed V and J ends, which lost 4 bases and 4 bases, there was a span of 17 bases. This CDR3 has 15 residues. Germline V gives CDR1 SGHDT, CDR2 YYEEEE.

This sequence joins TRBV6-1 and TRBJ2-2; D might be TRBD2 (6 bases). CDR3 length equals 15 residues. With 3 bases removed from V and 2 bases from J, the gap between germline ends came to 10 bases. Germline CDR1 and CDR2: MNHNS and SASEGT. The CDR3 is CASSERGRNTGELFF. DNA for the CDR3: TGTGCCAGCAGTGAGCGGGGCAGAAACACCGGGGAGCTGTTTTTT.

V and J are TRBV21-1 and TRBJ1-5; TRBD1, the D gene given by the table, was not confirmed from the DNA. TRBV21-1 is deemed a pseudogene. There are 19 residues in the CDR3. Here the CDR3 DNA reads TGTGCCAGCAGCGAAAACGCCTCCCCCGGGACAGGGGATGATCAGCCCCAGCATTTT. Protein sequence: CASSENASPGTGDDQPQHF.

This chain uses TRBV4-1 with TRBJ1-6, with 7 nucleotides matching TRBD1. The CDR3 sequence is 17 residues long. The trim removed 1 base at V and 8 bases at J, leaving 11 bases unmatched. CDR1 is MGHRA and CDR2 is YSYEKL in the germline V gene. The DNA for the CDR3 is TGCGCCAGCAGCCAAGTCAATGACAGGGATAAGTATTCACCCCTCCACTTT. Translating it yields CASSQVNDRDKYSPLHF.

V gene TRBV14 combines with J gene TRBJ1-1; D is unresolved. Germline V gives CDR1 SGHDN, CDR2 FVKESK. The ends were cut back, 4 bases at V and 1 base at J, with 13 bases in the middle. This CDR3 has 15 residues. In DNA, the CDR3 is TGTGCCAGCAGCCCCCACCTGTCGGGGAACACTGAAGCTTTCTTT. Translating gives CASSPHLSGNTEAFF.

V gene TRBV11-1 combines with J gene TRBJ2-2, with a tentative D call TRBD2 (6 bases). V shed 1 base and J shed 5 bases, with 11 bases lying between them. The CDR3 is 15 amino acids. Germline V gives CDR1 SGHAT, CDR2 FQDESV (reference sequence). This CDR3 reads CASSLGQGLTGELFF. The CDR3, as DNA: TGTGCCAGCAGCTTAGGGCAGGGACTTACCGGGGAGCTGTTTTTT.

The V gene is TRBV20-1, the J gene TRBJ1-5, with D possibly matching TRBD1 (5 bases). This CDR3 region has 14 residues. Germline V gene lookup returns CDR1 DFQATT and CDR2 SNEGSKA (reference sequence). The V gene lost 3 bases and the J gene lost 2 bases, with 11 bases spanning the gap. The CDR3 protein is CSASDRRGNQPQHF. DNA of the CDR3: TGCAGTGCTAGTGACAGACGGGGCAATCAGCCCCAGCATTTT.

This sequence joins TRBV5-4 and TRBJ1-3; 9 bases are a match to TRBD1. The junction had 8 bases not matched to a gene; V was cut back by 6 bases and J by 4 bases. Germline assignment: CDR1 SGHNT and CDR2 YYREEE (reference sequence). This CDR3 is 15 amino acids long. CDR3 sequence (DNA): TGTGCCAGCATGTCCGGGACAGGGAGCGGAAACACCATATATTTT. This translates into CASMSGTGSGNTIYF.

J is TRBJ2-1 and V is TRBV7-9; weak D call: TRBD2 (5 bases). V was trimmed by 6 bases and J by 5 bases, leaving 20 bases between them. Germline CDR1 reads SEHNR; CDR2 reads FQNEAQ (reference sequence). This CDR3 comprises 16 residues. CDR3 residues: CASSTSRDWVDNEQFF. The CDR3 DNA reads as TGTGCCAGCAGTACTTCCCGGGATTGGGTCGACAATGAGCAGTTCTTC.

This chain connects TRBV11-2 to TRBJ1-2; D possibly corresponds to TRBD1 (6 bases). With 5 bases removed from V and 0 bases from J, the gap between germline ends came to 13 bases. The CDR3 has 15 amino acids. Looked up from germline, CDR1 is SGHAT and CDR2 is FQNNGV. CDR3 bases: TGTGCCAGCAGCCCAGGACAGACAGCTAACTATGGCTACACCTTC. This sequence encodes CASSPGQTANYGYTF. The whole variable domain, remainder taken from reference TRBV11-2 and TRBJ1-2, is EAGVAQSPRYKIIEKRQSVAFWCNPISGHATLYWYQQILGQGPKLLIQFQNNGVVDDSQLPKDRFSAERLKGVDSTLKIQPAKLEDSAVYLCASSPGQTANYGYTFGSGTRLTVV.

CDR3 residues: CAWSAGNTEAFF. CDR3 nucleotide sequence: TGTGCCTGGAGTGCAGGGAACACTGAAGCTTTCTTT. The V call is TRBV30, the J call TRBJ1-1; D not resolved. The germline V and J ends were trimmed by 1 base and 1 base, with 4 bases remaining between them. The CDR3 is made up of 12 amino acids. CDR1 is GTSNPN and CDR2 is SVGIG in the germline V gene (reference sequence).

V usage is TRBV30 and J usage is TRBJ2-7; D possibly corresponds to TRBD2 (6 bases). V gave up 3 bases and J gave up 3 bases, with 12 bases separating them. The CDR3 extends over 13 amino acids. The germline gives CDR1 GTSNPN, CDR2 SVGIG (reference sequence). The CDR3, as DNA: TGTGCCTGGAGCCTAGGGCGGGACTACGAGCAGTACTTC. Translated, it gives CAWSLGRDYEQYF.

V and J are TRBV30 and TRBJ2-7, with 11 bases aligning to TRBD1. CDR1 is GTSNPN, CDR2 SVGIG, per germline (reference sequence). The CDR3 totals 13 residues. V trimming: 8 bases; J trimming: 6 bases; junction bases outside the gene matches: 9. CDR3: CAGGGGQGGEQYF. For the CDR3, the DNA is TGTGCCGGCGGAGGGGGACAGGGGGGCGAGCAGTACTTC.

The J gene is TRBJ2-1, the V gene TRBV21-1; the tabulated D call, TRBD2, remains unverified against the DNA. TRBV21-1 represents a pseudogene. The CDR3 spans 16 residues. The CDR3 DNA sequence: TGTGCCAGCCCCCAATGGGGAGGGGAGAGCGACAATGAGCAGTTCTTC. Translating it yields CASPQWGGESDNEQFF.

The CDR3 DNA is TGTGCCAGCAGCGAGCCCGGGACTAGCAGTAATGAGCAGTTCTTC. Its translation: CASSEPGTSSNEQFF. The chain carries TRBV6-5 and TRBJ2-1; 9 nucleotides agree with TRBD2. The CDR3 runs 15 residues. V gave up 6 bases and J gave up 7 bases; unmatched junction bases: 10. The germline gives CDR1 MNHEY, CDR2 SVGAGI.